The sequence of this T cell receptor (beta chain) was determined in a study of long-term antiretroviral therapy in people with HIV. Overall study context: It was about a decade before the 2015 immediate-ART recommendation that the earliest samples were taken. Study-wide results and caveats: Versus controls, repertoires in people with HIV had narrower CDR3 length ranges. Repertoire composition at all time points was dominated by clones that had expanded before ART.

Survey-level resolution applied to immunoSEQ assay v3.0. Only in-frame clones appear in the TCRdb table, and some are missing; sequencing was by immunoSEQ multiplex PCR. Counted here are about 16,000 clones, roughly 80% occurring once; the ten biggest clones make up 9.5% to 14%. Concerning this clone itself: As yet, its antigen is unknown.

Each contributor possessed a minimum of one pre-ART and a minimum of two post-ART PBMC samples. Germline-derived CDR1 and CDR2 are MNHNS and SASEGT. Deletions cut 3 bases from V and 4 bases from J, with 4 bases between. The CDR3 consists of 12 residues. The clonotype was recovered from a woman aged 40 to 50 with HIV. The rearrangement links TRBV6-1 to TRBJ1-5; no reliable D call. The input for sequencing was unsorted PBMCs, taken 2.3 years after starting antiretroviral therapy. The CDR3 protein is CASSERNQPQHF. In DNA form, the CDR3 reads TGTGCCAGCAGTGAGCGAAATCAGCCCCAGCATTTT.